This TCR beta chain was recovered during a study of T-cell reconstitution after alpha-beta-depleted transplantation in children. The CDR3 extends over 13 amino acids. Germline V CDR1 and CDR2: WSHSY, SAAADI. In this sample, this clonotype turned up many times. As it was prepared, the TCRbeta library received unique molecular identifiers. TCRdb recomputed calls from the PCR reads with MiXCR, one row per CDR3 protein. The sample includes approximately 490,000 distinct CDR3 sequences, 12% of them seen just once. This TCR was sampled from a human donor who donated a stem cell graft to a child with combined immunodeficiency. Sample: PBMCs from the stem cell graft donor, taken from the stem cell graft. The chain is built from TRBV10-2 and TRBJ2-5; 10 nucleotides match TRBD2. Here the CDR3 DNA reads TGCGCGACGAGCGGGGGGGCCTTTGAGACCCAGTACTTC. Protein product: CATSGGAFETQYF.